This T cell receptor beta chain was sequenced in a study of blood T cells in healthy people across ages (dated by TCRdb to the mid-2010s). Looking at the study overall: In model experiments, template switching captured about one uniquely barcoded TCR beta cDNA molecule for every two T cells. Age-related changes in TCR beta repertoire diversity were measured in the study by deep sequencing normalized with unique cDNA molecular identifiers. The donors were divided into four age groups: young (average around 16 years), middle-aged (around 37), aged (approximately 64) and long-lived (roughly 86). To avoid experimental bias, donors of different ages were spread randomly across the sequencing lanes. Two additional independent replicas of 1 million unique cDNA reads from the same blood draw were analyzed for two donors (one aged 18 to 30 and one aged 80 or older).

Broad study findings and their caveats: Bulk unsorted PBMC profiling prevented conclusive comparison of naive and antigen-experienced compartments. Observed TCR beta diversity per million T cells fell roughly linearly with age, and a significant reduction was already apparent by age approximately 41. Estimates of total diversity based on one million sequenced T cells were regarded as lower bounds and as underestimates. Compared with the aged group, more naive CD4+ T cells, fewer expanded clones and increased TCR diversity were shown by the long-lived group, suggesting age selection. The percentage of naive T cells measured by flow cytometry correlated strongly with observed TCR beta diversity. Because the CMV infection status of the donors was unknown, age-related changes in expanded clonotypes may potentially have been confounded.

Note on this clonotype: Which antigen it targets is not known. No base qualities exist here, and no much larger clone lies one base off it.

The protocol used for the library was 5' RACE. Data came from an Illumina HiSeq 2500. A second PCR of roughly 7 to 12 cycles was performed with a sample-barcoded 5' primer and a J-beta primer mix. A template-switch 5' adaptor carrying 12 random nucleotides introduced a unique molecular identifier onto each TCR beta cDNA molecule. At least 2.5 million CDR3-containing paired-end reads were obtained from each sample. First-strand cDNA synthesis was performed from all RNA using the Mint cDNA synthesis kit, with priming by a TRBC-specific oligonucleotide. Following uracil-DNA glycosylase treatment, all cDNA underwent a first 18-cycle PCR with the universal primers M1SS and BC2_uni_R. On the authors' methods: For normalization, 1 million high-quality reads, each with a distinct molecular identifier, were randomly selected from each sample. Instead of being binned into consensus sequences, reads that shared molecular identifiers were thrown out. MiTCR, set to a Q25 quality threshold and the strictest error-elimination algorithm, was used for CDR3 identification, clonotype clustering and error correction. A nonparametric unseen species model with Euler transformation was used to estimate lower-bound total TCR beta diversity. In TCRdb, the public reads were trimmed at Q25 with fastp and aligned with MiXCR, with productive beta chains retained. Each CDR3 protein appears once, grouped with its most common genes and DNA. TCRdb, not the original authors, processed these V and J calls. This sample lists fewer than 800,000 distinct CDR3 sequences; roughly 30% were detected once. Roughly 15% of the sample lies in the top ten.

Donors were 30 to 45 systemically healthy Caucasian individuals from Russia aged roughly 6 to 100 years. Each donor gave ten milliliters of peripheral blood, drawn into EDTA-treated Vacutainer tubes. PBMCs were isolated by Ficoll-Paque density-gradient centrifugation, with at least 7 million obtained per sample. Trizol reagent was used to extract total RNA from PBMCs, with at least 6 micrograms per sample. For every donor, an aliquot of PBMCs went through flow cytometry to measure the percentages of naive CD45RAhigh/CD27high T cells. The cysteine opens and the phenylalanine closes a CDR3 of 14 amino acids. Only the CDR3 DNA stays, 42 bases, in frame from base 1. As encoded in the germline V gene, CDR1 is SGHVS while CDR2 is FQNEAQ. Trimming removed 8 bases from V and 3 bases from J, leaving 16 bases between the germline ends.

Input material: blood. The sequence is built from TRBV7-8 and TRBJ1-1, with TRBD1 perhaps the D gene, on 6 matching bases. The receptor's source is a woman older than 75 in good health. Donor details come from another sample of the same person, matched by shared clones. The CDR3 in this case is CASESAGAYTEAFF. The bases read TGTGCCAGCGAGAGTGCGGGGGCTTACACTGAAGCTTTCTTT. Here the CDR3 is joined to the reference TRBV7-8 and TRBJ1-1 genes, and the full variable domain is: GAGVSQSPRYKVAKRGQDVALRCDPISGHVSLFWYQQALGQGPEFLTYFQNEAQLDKSGLPSDRFFAERPEGSVSTLKIQRTQQEDSAVYLCASESAGAYTEAFFGQGTRLTVV.